This TCR beta chain was identified in a study of blood T cell repertoires in COVID-19. Whole-study context: T cells, B-cell-depleted T cells, or PBMCs provided the cDNA or gDNA that served as material.

CDR1 is SGHRS and CDR2 is YFSETQ in the germline V gene. Germline trimming cut 3 bases from V and 4 bases from J; bases unmatched to any gene: 9. CDR3 length: 16 residues. As processed by the authors: Counts of nucleated cells, estimated from reference gene primer amplification, were obtained. Produced via immunoSEQ multiplex PCR; TCRdb's table is partial and in-frame only. V, J and clone size were drawn from that table, and D and trimming were deduced from the DNA. Of roughly 180,000 clones in the sample, around 85% were seen once. Enrolment of Seattle patients took place during active infection, and they were followed longitudinally.

J is TRBJ2-7 and V is TRBV5-1, with 11 nucleotides matching TRBD2. The receptor's source is a man older than 75 with COVID-19, enrolled during active disease. Input material: peripheral blood. CDR3 DNA sequence: TGCGCCAGCAGCTGGAATCTAGCGGGGGGCGGTTACGAGCAGTACTTC. It specifies CASSWNLAGGGYEQYF. Filled out from reference TRBV5-1 and TRBJ2-7, the complete variable domain reads KAGVTQTPRYLIKTRGQQVTLSCSPISGHRSVSWYQQTPGQGLQFLFEYFSETQRNKGNFPGRFSGRQFSNSRSEMNVSTLELGDSALYLCASSWNLAGGGYEQYFGPGTRLTVT.